This T cell receptor (beta chain) was sequenced for a study of regulatory T cells in long-lasting Graves disease. Findings and limits, study-wide: Persistent Graves' cases showed lower TCR diversity than newly diagnosed cases. TRBV28, TRBJ1-2 and TRBJ2-5 emerged as the favored segments in persistent disease. Patients with persistent disease shared 2,741 public clonotypes, outpacing the approximately 870 shared by new patients.

Time point meaning: persistent/refractory GD, antithyroid drugs over 5 years with positive TRAb. Researchers made the TCR library from RNA that was extracted from PBMCs. Enrollment of patients was through an endocrinology department in Xi'an, China. The authors built TCR beta libraries using iRepertoire HTBI primers and Arm-PCR of CDR3 regions. Each CDR3 protein gets one entry after TCRdb re-called the multiplex PCR reads with MiXCR. Among 300,000 to 500,000 distinct CDR3 sequences listed, more than 20% were seen once. Ten or more counts support this clonotype. The antigen remains undetermined. The CDR3 extends over 15 amino acids. CDR1 is SNHLY and CDR2 is FYNNEI in the germline V gene. Trimming removed 4 bases from V and 7 bases from J; junction bases left unmatched: 8.

This sample comprised peripheral blood mononuclear cells (PBMCs), obtained when the disease was refractory, from a patient treated with antithyroid drugs. The chain combines TRBV2 with TRBJ1-5; 9 nucleotides agree with TRBD1. This TCR derives from a female donor with Graves disease. Here the CDR3 DNA reads TGTGCCAGCAGTGTCCTGGGACAGGGAGGCCAGCCCCAGCATTTT. Its translation: CASSVLGQGGQPQHF.